The 20 T cell receptor beta chains below all came from one sample that was sequenced in a study of cytomegalovirus exposure and HLA in healthy donors. The PCR ran on 60 Vbeta and 13 Jbeta primers. Clones were sequenced by immunoSEQ multiplex PCR, and TCRdb holds only the in-frame ones, with some missing. The sample yields fewer than 100,000 clones, around 77% seen once. Sequenced: PBMCs. These receptors all come from a man aged 40-49 years in good health and CMV-seronegative.

This clone occurred a few times. Other DNA sequences in this sample translate to the same CDR3. This chain joins TRBV30 and TRBJ1-3; TRBD1 aligns across 7 bases. Germline CDR1 and CDR2: GTSNPN and SVGIG (reference sequence). The trim removed 2 bases at V and 4 bases at J, leaving 5 bases unmatched. This CDR3 has 14 residues. The CDR3 region is CAWSLGTDGNTIYF. The DNA for the CDR3 is TGTGCCTGGAGTCTTGGGACAGACGGAAACACCATATATTTT.

The rearrangement joins TRBV9 to TRBJ2-2; no clear D. Germline V lookup: CDR1 SGDLS, CDR2 YYNGEE. The CDR3 has 16 residues. Trimming pared 2 bases from V and 0 bases from J, leaving 11 bases between. The CDR3 spells CASSVALAPNTGELFF. CDR3 bases: TGTGCCAGCAGCGTCGCATTGGCACCGAACACCGGGGAGCTGTTTTTT.

The chain couples TRBV11-2 to TRBJ2-5, with D possibly being TRBD2 (6 bases). This CDR3 has 14 amino acids. Trimming took 4 bases from V and 2 from J, leaving 11 bases between them. The germline V gene encodes CDR1 SGHAT and CDR2 FQNNGV. The CDR3 coding sequence is TGTGCCAGCAGCTCTCGCGGGAAACAAGAGACCCAGTACTTC. This codes for CASSSRGKQETQYF.

V usage is TRBV5-1 and J usage is TRBJ2-7, with D possibly TRBD1 on 5 matching bases. The germline CDR1 and CDR2 sequences are SGHRS and YFSETQ. V lost 4 bases, J lost 6 bases, and 14 bases lay in between. The CDR3 is 13 residues long. The CDR3 DNA is TGCGCCAGCAGCGTCCCCAGGGTGGGCGAGCAGTACTTC. Its protein product is CASSVPRVGEQYF.

The chain links TRBV11-1 to TRBJ2-1; 7 nucleotides align to TRBD1. The junction had 5 bases not matched to a gene; V was cut back by 0 bases and J by 3 bases. The CDR3 covers 16 residues. Germline V gene sequence: CDR1 SGHAT, CDR2 FQDESV (reference sequence). CDR3 region: CASSLAQTGIYNEQFF. Here the CDR3 DNA reads TGTGCCAGCAGCTTAGCGCAGACAGGGATCTACAATGAGCAGTTCTTC.

The chain couples TRBV18 to TRBJ2-5; TRBD2 matches at 8 bases. V lost 3 bases, J lost 0 bases, and 9 bases stayed unmatched. This CDR3 comprises 17 residues. Germline CDR1 KGHSH, CDR2 LQKENI. The CDR3, as DNA: TGTGCCAGCTCACCTGGTTCAGGCGGGGGGTACCAAGAGACCCAGTACTTC. Residues: CASSPGSGGGYQETQYF. Variable domain in full (rest from reference TRBV18 and TRBJ2-5): NAGVMQNPRHLVRRRGQEARLRCSPMKGHSHVYWYRQLPEEGLKFMVYLQKENIIDESGMPKERFSAEFPKEGPSILRIQQVVRGDSAAYFCASSPGSGGGYQETQYFGPGTRLLVL.

The chain is built from TRBV7-2 and TRBJ1-1, with D possibly TRBD1 on 5 matching bases. From germline, CDR1 is SGHTA and CDR2 FQGNSA. This CDR3 is built from 15 residues. The V and J ends lost 7 bases and 1 base respectively, with 16 bases between them. DNA of the CDR3: TGTGCCAGCACATGGTCCGGGCAGGGGAACACTGAAGCTTTCTTT. It translates to CASTWSGQGNTEAFF.

The chain uses TRBV13 and TRBJ2-1; no firm D call. V was clipped by 1 base and J by 3 bases, with 16 bases between them. The germline V gene encodes CDR1 PRHDT and CDR2 FYEKMQ (reference sequence). The CDR3 sequence is 17 residues long. CDR3 loop: CASSLESLLGHYNEQFF. CDR3 nucleotide sequence: TGTGCCAGCAGCTTAGAGTCCCTCCTTGGCCACTACAATGAGCAGTTCTTC.

J is TRBJ1-2 and V is TRBV27; D is perhaps TRBD1 (6 bases). In germline, CDR1 is MNHEY, CDR2 SMNVEV (reference sequence). This CDR3 spans 16 amino acids. V gave up 3 bases and J gave up 4 bases, with 18 bases separating them. The CDR3 region is CASSFRAGVVGYGYTF. CDR3 nucleotides: TGTGCCAGCAGTTTTCGGGCAGGGGTTGTTGGCTATGGCTACACCTTC.

This clone was seen more than once but under ten times. The V gene is TRBV25-1, the J gene TRBJ2-5; TRBD1 matches at 10 bases. Germline CDR1 reads MGHDK; CDR2 reads SYGVNS. Trimming at V came to 3 bases and at J to 5 bases, leaving 6 bases not matched to a gene. The CDR3 has 15 residues. Here the CDR3 reads CASSETTGGTETQYF. The CDR3 DNA reads as TGTGCCAGCAGTGAGACGACAGGGGGCACGGAGACCCAGTACTTC. The whole variable domain, filled in from reference TRBV25-1 and TRBJ2-5, reads EADIYQTPRYLVIGTGKKITLECSQTMGHDKMYWYQQDPGMELHLIHYSYGVNSTEKGDLSSESTVSRIRTEHFPLTLESARPSHTSQYLCASSETTGGTETQYFGPGTRLLVL.

This clone was seen a handful of times. V is TRBV2 and J is TRBJ2-2; no reliable D call. Germline V gene sequence: CDR1 SNHLY, CDR2 FYNNEI. The CDR3 contains 12 residues. V gave up 5 bases and J gave up 3 bases, with 4 bases separating them. The CDR3 loop reads CASSRDTGELFF. The CDR3 coding sequence is TGTGCCAGCAGTCGAGACACCGGGGAGCTGTTTTTT.

Note on this clone: In this CDR3 the conserved last residue, phenylalanine or tryptophan, is missing, so a read error is likely. CDR3 nucleotide sequence: TGTGCCAGCAGAAACGACTACGAGCAGTACCTC. Translated: CASRNDYEQYL. This chain joins TRBV6-5 and TRBJ2-7, with D hard to call. Germline V gene data show CDR1 as MNHEY and CDR2 as SVGAGI. The CDR3 has 11 residues. Trimming pared 6 bases from V and 3 bases from J, leaving 6 bases between.

The rearrangement links TRBV5-6 to TRBJ1-2, with 9 positions matching TRBD1. CDR3 length equals 13 residues. With V trimmed by 4 bases and J by 8 bases, 6 bases remained unmatched. Germline CDR1 and CDR2: SGHDT and YYEEEE. The CDR3 sequence is CASSLQGAPGYTF. In DNA form, the CDR3 reads TGTGCCAGCAGCCTACAGGGGGCGCCGGGCTACACCTTC.

The rearrangement joins TRBV19 to TRBJ2-7; 10 nucleotides line up with TRBD2. Germline V gives CDR1 LNHDA, CDR2 SQIVND (reference sequence). Trimming removed 5 bases from V and 2 bases from J; junction bases left unmatched: 6. The CDR3 contains 15 residues. The CDR3 nucleotides read TGTGCCAGTAGTTCGGGACTAGCGCCGACCTACGAGCAGTACTTC. It is translated as CASSSGLAPTYEQYF. Full variable domain (missing parts from reference TRBV19 and TRBJ2-7): DGGITQSPKYLFRKEGQNVTLSCEQNLNHDAMYWYRQDPGQGLRLIYYSQIVNDFQKGDIAEGYSVSREKKESFPLTVTSAQKNPTAFYLCASSSGLAPTYEQYFGPGTRLTVT.

This chain links TRBV12-2 with TRBJ2-4; the D call TRBD2 from the table was never checked on the DNA. TRBV12-2 is a pseudogene locus. The length of the CDR3 is 17 residues. Here the CDR3 DNA reads TGTGCAAGTCGCTTAGAAGCTAGCGCCATAAAACCAAACATTCAGTACTTC. As protein: CASRLEASAIKPNIQYF.

V and J are TRBV29-1 and TRBJ2-7, with 7 bases lining up with TRBD1. Trimming at V came to 4 bases and at J to 3 bases, leaving 9 bases not matched to a gene. The CDR3 extends over 14 amino acids. CDR1 and CDR2 (germline): SQVTM, ANQGSEA. The CDR3 spells CSVGGKGAHYEQYF. The CDR3 DNA reads TGCAGCGTTGGGGGGAAGGGGGCACACTACGAGCAGTACTTC.

The rearrangement uses TRBV11-2 and TRBJ2-7; 7 bases align to TRBD2. This CDR3 is 15 amino acids long. CDR1 and CDR2 from the germline V gene are SGHAT and FQNNGV. Trimming at V came to 5 bases and at J to 1 base, leaving 8 bases not matched to a gene. CDR3 region: CASSLAEEGSYEQYF. CDR3 nucleotide sequence: TGTGCCAGCAGCCTAGCGGAAGAGGGATCCTACGAGCAGTACTTC. Using reference TRBV11-2 and TRBJ2-7 for the parts outside the CDR3, the full variable domain is EAGVAQSPRYKIIEKRQSVAFWCNPISGHATLYWYQQILGQGPKLLIQFQNNGVVDDSQLPKDRFSAERLKGVDSTLKIQPAKLEDSAVYLCASSLAEEGSYEQYFGPGTRLTVT.

This chain uses TRBV7-8 with TRBJ2-1, with TRBD2 as a possible D gene (5 bases). Trimming took off 0 bases at V and 6 bases at J, with 9 bases between the two ends. Germline values: CDR1 SGHVS, CDR2 FQNEAQ. This CDR3 has 14 residues. The CDR3 coding sequence is TGTGCCAGCAGCTTAGCGGCCGCGGGCAATGAGCAGTTCTTC. Protein: CASSLAAAGNEQFF. The whole variable domain, remainder taken from reference TRBV7-8 and TRBJ2-1, is GAGVSQSPRYKVAKRGQDVALRCDPISGHVSLFWYQQALGQGPEFLTYFQNEAQLDKSGLPSDRFFAERPEGSVSTLKIQRTQQEDSAVYLCASSLAAAGNEQFFGPGTRLTVL.

V and J are TRBV5-4 and TRBJ1-2; the D is unclear. Germline lookup yields CDR1 SGHNT and CDR2 YYREEE (reference sequence). This CDR3 is built from 14 residues. The V end lost 4 bases, the J end lost 8 bases, and 18 bases lay between the germline ends. This CDR3 reads CASSPSGLAWGYTF. Written as DNA, the CDR3 is TGTGCCAGCAGCCCCAGCGGCCTTGCGTGGGGCTACACCTTC. The full variable domain, rest sourced from reference TRBV5-4 and TRBJ1-2, is ETGVTQSPTHLIKTRGQQVTLRCSSQSGHNTVSWYQQALGQGPQFIFQYYREEENGRGNFPPRFSGLQFPNYSSELNVNALELDDSALYLCASSPSGLAWGYTFGSGTRLTVV.

This chain uses TRBV28 with TRBJ1-6, with D possibly matching TRBD1 (5 bases). The germline V gene has CDR1 MDHEN and CDR2 SYDVKM. Trimming left V 8 bases short and J 6 bases short, with 11 bases between. The CDR3 length is 13 residues. CDR3: CASGVRVNSPLHF. The CDR3 DNA reads as TGTGCCAGCGGAGTCAGGGTTAATTCACCCCTCCACTTT.